This note documents a single T cell receptor (beta chain) sequence. As yet, its antigen is unknown. Sequencing was done directly on freshly isolated, uncultured memory T cells. The record originates from a study of CD4 T cell repertoires in COVID-19. The study, taken as a whole, reports: Between about 6.5 and 27% of SARS-CoV-2 clonotypes also appeared in SARS-CoV and/or HKU1 spike cultures.

Assay: immunoSEQ multiplex PCR; the TCRdb copy retains only in-frame clones and omits some. The sample has about 75,000 clones, approximately 83% seen once. The receptor was isolated from a human donor who had COVID-19. Sequences were derived from CD4+ T cells from peripheral blood, sampled after recovery from COVID-19.

CDR3 loop: CASSRDMIREKLFF. The DNA of the CDR3 is TGTGCCAGCAGTAGGGACATGATACGGGAAAAACTGTTTTTT. This chain joins TRBV6-5 and TRBJ1-4; weak D call: TRBD1 (6 bases). V lost 5 bases and J lost 8, with 15 bases in between. In germline, CDR1 is MNHEY, CDR2 SVGAGI. This CDR3 is 14 amino acids long.